Listed below are T cell receptor beta chains from one sample, sequenced in a study of cytomegalovirus exposure and HLA in healthy donors. Sequencing was performed with immunoSEQ multiplex PCR; in TCRdb, only in-frame clones are kept and a portion is missing. The table has 150,000 or so clones, about 82% seen once. The sample taken for sequencing was PBMCs. These receptors all come from a man aged 25 to 40 in good health and CMV-seropositive. Both conserved end residues are part of each CDR3. Each record gives: clone size, J gene, D gene, V gene, CDR3 protein, CDR3 DNA. A D gene is named only where the DNA matches it firmly. Size is omitted from some rows. Given values are once, few, many or a class for expanded clones.

- | TRBJ2-5 | - | TRBV10-1 | CASSEGGKETQYF | TGCGCCAGCAGTGAGGGCGGTAAAGAGACCCAGTACTTC
- | TRBJ1-6 | - | TRBV7-2 | CASSLATAGSPLHF | TGTGCCAGCAGCTTAGCCACAGCGGGCTCACCCCTCCACTTT
once | TRBJ1-1 | - | TRBV6-5 | CASSYSTRNTEAFF | TGTGCCAGCAGTTACTCTACACGGAACACTGAAGCTTTCTTT
- | TRBJ2-1 | TRBD2 | TRBV9 | CASSVNAGGEQFF | TGTGCCAGCAGCGTAAACGCGGGGGGGGAGCAGTTCTTC
- | TRBJ2-5 | - | TRBV7-2 | CASSLSNIQETQYF | TGTGCCAGCAGCTTAAGTAACATACAAGAGACCCAGTACTTC
- | TRBJ2-2 | - | TRBV18 | CASSPNQANTGELFF | TGTGCCAGCTCACCAAACCAGGCTAACACCGGGGAGCTGTTTTTT
- | TRBJ2-2 | TRBD2 | TRBV4-2 | CASSPSGGNTGELFF | TGTGCCAGCAGCCCCAGCGGGGGGAACACCGGGGAGCTGTTTTTT
- | TRBJ1-2 | TRBD1 | TRBV4-1 | CASSQEWTGNYGYTF | TGCGCCAGCAGCCAAGAATGGACAGGGAACTATGGCTACACCTTC
- | TRBJ2-1 | - | TRBV30 | CAWSDRLRGEQFF | TGTGCCTGGAGTGATCGGCTACGCGGTGAGCAGTTCTTC
- | TRBJ2-1 | TRBD2 | TRBV5-6 | CASSSLAGSTYNEQFF | TGTGCCAGCAGCTCACTAGCGGGGTCGACCTACAATGAGCAGTTCTTC
- | TRBJ2-1 | TRBD1 | TRBV6-6 | CASSYSDAGGQFF | TGTGCCAGCAGTTACTCGGATGCAGGGGGGCAGTTCTTC
- | TRBJ2-3 | TRBD2 | TRBV6-5 | CASSPSGASTDTQYF | TGTGCCAGCAGCCCAAGCGGGGCAAGCACAGATACGCAGTATTTT
- | TRBJ1-3 | - | TRBV6-5 | CASSLTDSGNTIYF | TGTGCCAGCAGTTTAACAGATTCTGGAAACACCATATATTTT
- | TRBJ2-7 | TRBD2 | TRBV7-2 | CASSPRTSGAYEQYF | TGTGCCAGCAGCCCCCGGACTAGCGGGGCCTACGAGCAGTACTTC
few | TRBJ1-6 | - | TRBV5-1 | CASSSTGRLDNSPLHF | TGCGCCAGCAGTTCAACCGGGAGATTGGATAATTCACCCCTCCACTTT
- | TRBJ1-6 | TRBD1 | TRBV30 | CAWRSDRAPRNSPLHF | TGTGCCTGGAGATCTGACAGGGCACCCCGAAATTCACCCCTCCACTTT
- | TRBJ1-2 | TRBD1 | TRBV15 | CATSRPLDRGWYGYTF | TGTGCCACCAGCAGACCCCTAGACAGGGGGTGGTATGGCTACACCTTC
- | TRBJ1-5 | - | TRBV19 | CASDRGGNQPQHF | TGTGCCAGTGATAGAGGGGGAAACCAGCCCCAGCATTTT
- | TRBJ2-1 | TRBD1 | TRBV9 | CASSQAGQGYNEQFF | TGTGCCAGCAGCCAAGCGGGACAGGGATACAATGAGCAGTTCTTC
- | TRBJ2-2 | TRBD1 | TRBV19 | CASSTATGGSYTGELFF | TGTGCCAGTAGTACCGCTACAGGGGGCAGTTACACCGGGGAGCTGTTTTTT
- | TRBJ1-1 | - | TRBV19 | CASSNLGRPNTEAFF | TGTGCCAGTAGTAACCTTGGCAGGCCGAACACTGAAGCTTTCTTT
few | TRBJ1-1 | - | TRBV6-5 | CASSFQMNTEAFF | TGTGCCAGCAGTTTTCAGATGAACACTGAAGCTTTCTTT
many | TRBJ1-2 | - | TRBV4-1 | CASSPLKANYGYTF | TGCGCCAGCAGTCCACTTAAAGCTAACTATGGCTACACCTTC
- | TRBJ2-1 | TRBD1 | TRBV5-6 | CASSFDRGIIIEQFF | TGTGCCAGCAGCTTTGACAGGGGTATTATCATTGAGCAGTTCTTC